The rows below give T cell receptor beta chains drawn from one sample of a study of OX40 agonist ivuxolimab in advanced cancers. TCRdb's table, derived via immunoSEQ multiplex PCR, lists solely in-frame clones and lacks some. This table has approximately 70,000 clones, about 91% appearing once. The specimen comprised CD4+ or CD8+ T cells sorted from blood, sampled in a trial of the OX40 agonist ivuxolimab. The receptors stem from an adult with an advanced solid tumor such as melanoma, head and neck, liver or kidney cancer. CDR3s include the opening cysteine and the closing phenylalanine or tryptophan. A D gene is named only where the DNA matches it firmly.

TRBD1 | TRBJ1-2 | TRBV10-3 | TGTGCCATCAGTGATCTACAGGGGGCGAACTATGGCTACACCTTC | CAISDLQGANYGYTF
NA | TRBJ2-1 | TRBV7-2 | TGTGCCAGCAGCTTAAGCTGGCGTAGTGAGCAGTTCTTC | CASSLSWRSEQFF
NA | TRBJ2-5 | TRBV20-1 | TGCAGTGCGCTGGAGACCCAGTACTTC | CSALETQYF
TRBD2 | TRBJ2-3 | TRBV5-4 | TGTGCCAGCAGCTTGTTAGCGGGGGGGCAGGTTCCCACAGATACGCAGTATTTT | CASSLLAGGQVPTDTQYF
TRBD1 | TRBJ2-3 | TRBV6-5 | TGTGCCAGCTCCGGGACAGGGCGGGATACGCAGTATTTT | CASSGTGRDTQYF
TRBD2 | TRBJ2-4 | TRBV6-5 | TGTGCCAGCAGCCGCGGGACTAGTAAAGGGTACATTCAGTACTTC | CASSRGTSKGYIQYF
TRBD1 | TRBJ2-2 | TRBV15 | TGTGCCACCAGTCCCAGGGGGACCGGGGAGCTGTTTTTT | CATSPRGTGELFF
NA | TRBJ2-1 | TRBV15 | TGTGCCACCAGCAAGACCCGACCCGGTGGGCAGTTCTTC | CATSKTRPGGQFF
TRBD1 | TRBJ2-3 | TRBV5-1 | TGCGCCAGCAGAGGACAGGGGGAGGCAGATACGCAGTATTTT | CASRGQGEADTQYF
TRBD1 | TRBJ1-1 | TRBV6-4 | TGTGCCAGCAGGGAACAGGGGGCTGGCACTGAAGCTTTCTTT | CASREQGAGTEAFF